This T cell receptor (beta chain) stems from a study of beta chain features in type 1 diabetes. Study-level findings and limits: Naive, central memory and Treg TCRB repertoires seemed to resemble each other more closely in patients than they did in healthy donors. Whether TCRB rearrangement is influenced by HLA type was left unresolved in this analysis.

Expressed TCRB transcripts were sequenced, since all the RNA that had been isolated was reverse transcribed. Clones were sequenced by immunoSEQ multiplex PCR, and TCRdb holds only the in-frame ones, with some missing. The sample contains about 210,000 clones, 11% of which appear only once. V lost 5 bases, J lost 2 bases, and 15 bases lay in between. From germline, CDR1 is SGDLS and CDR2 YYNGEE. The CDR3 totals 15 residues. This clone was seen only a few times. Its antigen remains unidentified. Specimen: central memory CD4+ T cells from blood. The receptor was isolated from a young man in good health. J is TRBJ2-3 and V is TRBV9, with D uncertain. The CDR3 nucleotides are TGTGCCAGCAGAAAGAGTGGCTTTTCCACAGATACGCAGTATTTT. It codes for CASRKSGFSTDTQYF.